These 27 T cell receptor beta chains were sequenced from one sample in a study of T cells in Graves' hyperthyroidism and ophthalmopathy. Regions amplified from RNA transcripts were the TCR beta CDR3 regions. Using the HTBI primer set, a first-round RT-PCR was run on the TCR CDR3. TCRdb fed the multiplex PCR reads into MiXCR, producing one record per CDR3 protein. The sample lists over 200,000 distinct CDR3 sequences, approximately 17% occurring once. The sample comprised blood. All receptors derive from a man aged 45-60 years with Graves' hyperthyroidism.

The table lists this clonotype with many counts. The rearrangement uses TRBV24-1 and TRBJ1-5; no definite D call. Per germline, CDR1 KGHDR and CDR2 SFDVKD. The CDR3 loop spans 14 amino acids. The germline V and J ends were trimmed by 4 bases and 9 bases, with 15 bases remaining between them. The DNA for the CDR3 is TGTGCCACCAGTGACCATCAAACTTTCGGGCCCCAGCATTTT. This gives the protein CATSDHQTFGPQHF.

This clonotype was recorded at least ten times. V is TRBV11-2 and J is TRBJ2-7, with unresolved D. The CDR3 spans 15 residues. Germline assignment: CDR1 SGHAT and CDR2 FQNNGV. The V gene lost 0 bases and the J gene lost 0 bases, with 9 bases spanning the gap. The CDR3, as DNA: TGTGCCAGCAGCTTAGATCTGTACATCTCCTACGAGCAGTACTTC. It translates to CASSLDLYISYEQYF.

This chain uses TRBV20-1 with TRBJ1-6, with 10 bases that match TRBD1. CDR1 DFQATT and CDR2 SNEGSKA come from the germline V gene (reference sequence). Unmatched junction bases numbered 5, after V lost 1 base and J lost 8 bases. There are 15 residues in the CDR3. The DNA for the CDR3 is TGCAGTGCTAGAGGAACGGGACAGGGGTATTCACCCCTCCACTTT. Protein: CSARGTGQGYSPLHF.

V usage is TRBV7-9 and J usage is TRBJ1-1; D remains unclear. This CDR3 comprises 12 residues. Germline CDR1 is SEHNR and CDR2 is FQNEAQ (reference sequence). Trimming shortened V by 3 bases and J by 4 bases, and 6 bases separated the two germline ends. The CDR3 spells CASSFGLTEAFF. The CDR3 DNA is TGTGCCAGCAGCTTTGGTCTCACTGAAGCTTTCTTT. The full variable domain, rest sourced from reference TRBV7-9 and TRBJ1-1, is DTGVSQNPRHKITKRGQNVTFRCDPISEHNRLYWYRQTLGQGPEFLTYFQNEAQLEKSRLLSDRFSAERPKGSFSTLEIQRTEQGDSAMYLCASSFGLTEAFFGQGTRLTVV.

This clonotype has a handful of counts. The CDR3 does not end in the conserved phenylalanine or tryptophan, so this is likely a read error. The chain has TRBV6-1 and TRBJ2-2; possible D gene TRBD1, 6 bases. This CDR3 region has 14 residues. Trimming took off 10 bases at V and 1 base at J, with 13 bases between the two ends. Germline V gene sequence: CDR1 MNHNS, CDR2 SASEGT. The CDR3 region is CATLGGMNTGELFS. CDR3 DNA: TGTGCCACCCTAGGGGGAATGAACACCGGGGAGCTGTTTTCT.

This clonotype was found many times. The V call is TRBV11-3, the J call TRBJ2-2, with a possible D match to TRBD1 (7 bases). The CDR3 runs 21 residues. V was shortened by 7 bases and J by 5 bases, with 35 bases between the two germline ends. Germline loops: CDR1 SGHNT, CDR2 YENEEA. CDR3 coding DNA: TGTGCCAGCAAACCTCGAAAGGGGGGAACAGGGGACCCGTCTTCGACCGGGGAGCTGTTTTTT. Protein: CASKPRKGGTGDPSSTGELFF. Supplemented by reference TRBV11-3 and TRBJ2-2, the full variable domain reads EAGVVQSPRYKIIEKKQPVAFWCNPISGHNTLYWYLQNLGQGPELLIRYENEEAVDDSQLPKDRFSAERLKGVDSTLKIQPAELGDSAVYLCASKPRKGGTGDPSSTGELFFGEGSRLTVL.

In its sample, this clonotype was seen many times. The CDR3, as DNA: TGTGCCATCAGTCGACAGGGGGAGACCCAGTACTTC. The encoded protein is CAISRQGETQYF. The chain has TRBV10-3 and TRBJ2-5, with TRBD1 matching over 8 bases. V was pared by 5 bases and J by 5 bases, with 1 base of the junction left unmatched. Germline lookup yields CDR1 ENHRY and CDR2 SYGVKD. The CDR3 is 12 amino acids.

CDR3 in DNA: TGTGCCAGCAGCCTGTGGACCTATGGCTACACCTTC. Encoded protein: CASSLWTYGYTF. The V gene is TRBV7-9, the J gene TRBJ1-2; D remains unclear. The length of the CDR3 is 12 residues. CDR1 is SEHNR, CDR2 FQNEAQ, per germline (reference sequence). Deletions cut 5 bases from V and 4 bases from J, with 8 bases between.

This clonotype has a count of ten or more. The chain carries TRBV6-1 and TRBJ2-1, with D hard to call. CDR3 length: 16 amino acids. V gave up 6 bases and J gave up 0 bases, with 15 bases separating them. Germline V gene data show CDR1 as MNHNS and CDR2 as SASEGT. CDR3 in DNA: TGTGCCAGCAGGACGGATCCCCACAGCTCCTACAATGAGCAGTTCTTC. Translation: CASRTDPHSSYNEQFF.

This clonotype was picked up many times. The chain carries TRBV27 and TRBJ1-1, with D unresolved. The CDR3 consists of 13 residues. Looked up from germline, CDR1 is MNHEY and CDR2 is SMNVEV (reference sequence). Trimming pared 1 base from V and 1 base from J, leaving 4 bases between. Here the CDR3 reads CASSLFRNTEAFF. The CDR3 DNA follows: TGTGCCAGCAGTTTATTTCGGAACACTGAAGCTTTCTTT.

This clonotype has more than one count but fewer than ten. This sequence joins TRBV4-1 and TRBJ1-2; 9 bases line up with TRBD1. The junction had 13 bases not matched to a gene; V was cut back by 0 bases and J by 5 bases. CDR1 and CDR2 from the germline V gene are MGHRA and YSYEKL. The CDR3 extends over 18 amino acids. This CDR3 is CASSQDLSGTGIDYGYTF. In DNA, the CDR3 is TGCGCCAGCAGCCAAGATTTATCCGGGACAGGGATAGATTATGGCTACACCTTC.

The chain links TRBV18 to TRBJ2-2; D not resolved. This CDR3 is built from 14 residues. CDR1 is KGHSH and CDR2 is LQKENI in the germline V gene. V lost 2 bases and J lost 2, with 6 bases in between. CDR3 DNA: TGTGCCAGCTCACCAGACACCAACACCGGGGAGCTGTTTTTT. Protein: CASSPDTNTGELFF.

At least ten counts were recorded for this clonotype. The chain couples TRBV18 to TRBJ1-5; D remains unclear. The CDR3 runs 15 residues. V lost 2 bases, J lost 2 bases, and 10 bases lay in between. The germline V gene has CDR1 KGHSH and CDR2 LQKENI. CDR3 protein: CASSPTEGGNQPQHF. The DNA of the CDR3 is TGTGCCAGCTCACCAACCGAAGGAGGCAATCAGCCCCAGCATTTT. Supplemented by reference TRBV18 and TRBJ1-5, the full variable domain reads NAGVMQNPRHLVRRRGQEARLRCSPMKGHSHVYWYRQLPEEGLKFMVYLQKENIIDESGMPKERFSAEFPKEGPSILRIQQVVRGDSAAYFCASSPTEGGNQPQHFGDGTRLSIL.

The gene calls are TRBV7-3 and TRBJ1-2; tentative D call: TRBD1 (6 bases). Germline V gene sequence: CDR1 SGHTA, CDR2 FQGTGA. The V end was cut by 5 bases, the J end by 5 bases, with 21 bases between. The CDR3 covers 16 residues. The CDR3 reads CASSPEGGPPPYGYTF. The DNA of the CDR3 is TGTGCCAGCAGCCCCGAGGGGGGGCCACCCCCATATGGCTACACCTTC.

This clonotype turned up a few times. The chain employs TRBV20-1 and TRBJ2-5; 10 bases line up with TRBD1. CDR1 is DFQATT, CDR2 SNEGSKA, per germline (reference sequence). V dropped 3 bases and J dropped 5; count of bases not matched to a gene: 3. The CDR3 loop spans 13 amino acids. This CDR3 reads CSARTGGKETQYF. CDR3 nucleotides: TGCAGTGCTAGGACAGGGGGCAAGGAGACCCAGTACTTC.

This clonotype came up many times. The gene calls are TRBV7-9 and TRBJ2-3, with 14 bases lining up with TRBD2. Germline trimming cut 6 bases from V and 4 bases from J; bases unmatched to any gene: 3. The CDR3 extends over 15 amino acids. Germline V gene sequence: CDR1 SEHNR, CDR2 FQNEAQ (reference sequence). CDR3: CASSGTSGSADTQYF. The CDR3 DNA reads as TGTGCCAGCAGTGGGACTAGCGGGAGTGCAGATACGCAGTATTTT. The full variable domain, rest sourced from reference TRBV7-9 and TRBJ2-3, is DTGVSQNPRHKITKRGQNVTFRCDPISEHNRLYWYRQTLGQGPEFLTYFQNEAQLEKSRLLSDRFSAERPKGSFSTLEIQRTEQGDSAMYLCASSGTSGSADTQYFGPGTRLTVL.

This clonotype came up many times. The chain joins TRBV7-8 to TRBJ2-1; 8 nucleotides line up with TRBD2. V gave up 1 base and J gave up 4 bases; unmatched junction bases: 6. The germline CDR1 and CDR2 sequences are SGHVS and FQNEAQ. CDR3 size: 16 residues. The CDR3 DNA sequence: TGTGCCAGCAGCTTAGTTGGGGGACTAGTGTACAATGAGCAGTTCTTC. It codes for CASSLVGGLVYNEQFF.

The V gene is TRBV24-1, the J gene TRBJ2-7; 9 bases line up with TRBD1. This CDR3 is 16 amino acids long. Germline lookup yields CDR1 KGHDR and CDR2 SFDVKD. After removal of 3 bases from V and 2 bases from J, the junction contained 7 bases not matched to a gene. The CDR3 sequence is CATSDPRTGEPYEQYF. In DNA form, the CDR3 reads TGTGCCACCAGTGATCCCAGGACAGGGGAACCCTACGAGCAGTACTTC.

This clonotype was picked up a small number of times. This chain links TRBV20-1 with TRBJ1-1; possibly TRBD1 for D (6 bases). CDR1 DFQATT and CDR2 SNEGSKA come from the germline V gene (reference sequence). V lost 3 bases and J lost 1, with 18 bases in between. The CDR3 extends over 16 amino acids. In nucleotides, the CDR3 is TGCAGTGCTAGTGCCCCTTCAGGGGCGCCGAACACTGAAGCTTTCTTT. This encodes CSASAPSGAPNTEAFF.

The V and J genes are TRBV7-3 and TRBJ2-1, with 7 bases that match TRBD1. Germline V gives CDR1 SGHTA, CDR2 FQGTGA. CDR3 length: 14 amino acids. Germline trimming cut 5 bases from V and 6 bases from J; bases unmatched to any gene: 7. The CDR3 bases are TGTGCCAGCAGCGGACGGACAGGTTCCAATGAGCAGTTCTTC. It is translated as CASSGRTGSNEQFF.

This clonotype was counted a few times. V and J are TRBV2 and TRBJ2-7, with D unclear. The CDR3 has 12 amino acids. The V end was cut by 5 bases, the J end by 4 bases, with 9 bases between. Per germline, CDR1 SNHLY and CDR2 FYNNEI. CDR3 coding DNA: TGTGCCAGCAGTTACTATGGATACGAGCAGTACTTC. Protein sequence: CASSYYGYEQYF.

A few counts support this clonotype. V gene TRBV5-5 combines with J gene TRBJ2-2; no reliable D call. The CDR3 runs to 16 residues. In germline, CDR1 is SGHKS, CDR2 YYEKEE (reference sequence). V lost 4 bases and J lost 5, with 18 bases in between. The CDR3 coding sequence is TGTGCCAGCAGCCCCATCTGGGCACCCAGGACCGGGGAGCTGTTTTTT. This translates into CASSPIWAPRTGELFF.

This clonotype was observed many times. V is TRBV27 and J is TRBJ2-7; TRBD1 matches 8 bases. Germline V lookup: CDR1 MNHEY, CDR2 SMNVEV (reference sequence). CDR3 size: 16 residues. V was clipped by 2 bases and J by 4 bases; unmatched bases: 10. CDR3 in amino acids: CASSLGLGQGRYEQYF. CDR3 DNA: TGTGCCAGCAGTTTAGGGCTAGGACAGGGTCGATACGAGCAGTACTTC.

This clonotype has more than one count but fewer than ten. The V gene is TRBV3-2, the J gene TRBJ2-7; TRBD2 was called by the table and not checked on the DNA. TRBV3-2 is assigned pseudogene status. This CDR3 comprises 18 residues. The CDR3 coding sequence is TGTGCCAGCAGCCAAGATCAGAGTAGAAGGGCTCGCTCCTACGAGCAGTACTTC. Its protein product is CASSQDQSRRARSYEQYF.

At least ten counts were recorded for this clonotype. The V and J genes are TRBV18 and TRBJ2-3; D unresolved. V was cut by 0 bases and J by 3 bases, with 7 bases left in between. CDR3 length: 14 amino acids. In germline, CDR1 is KGHSH, CDR2 LQKENI. Here the CDR3 DNA reads TGTGCCAGCTCACCACCACAACAAACAGATACGCAGTATTTT. As protein: CASSPPQQTDTQYF.

J is TRBJ2-1 and V is TRBV28; D unresolved. Per the germline V gene, CDR1 is MDHEN and CDR2 is SYDVKM. The CDR3 loop spans 15 amino acids. Trimming shortened V by 6 bases and J by 0 bases, and 12 bases separated the two germline ends. The CDR3 is CASRRQASSYNEQFF. For the CDR3, the DNA is TGTGCCAGCAGGCGGCAGGCGAGCTCCTACAATGAGCAGTTCTTC. Based on the CDR3 plus reference TRBV28 and TRBJ2-1, the full variable domain is DVKVTQSSRYLVKRTGEKVFLECVQDMDHENMFWYRQDPGLGLRLIYFSYDVKMKEKGDIPEGYSVSREKKERFSLILESASTNQTSMYLCASRRQASSYNEQFFGPGTRLTVL.

This clonotype was counted only a few times. The CDR3, as DNA: TGTGCCTCCCTGCCGGGACAGGGGGCTTGGGGTCAGCCCCAGCATTTT. The encoded protein is CASLPGQGAWGQPQHF. The chain carries TRBV19 and TRBJ1-5, with 12 bases aligning to TRBD1. Unmatched junction bases numbered 14, after V lost 11 bases and J lost 6 bases. This CDR3 has 16 amino acids. Germline CDR1 LNHDA, CDR2 SQIVND (reference sequence). Supplemented by reference TRBV19 and TRBJ1-5, the full variable domain reads DGGITQSPKYLFRKEGQNVTLSCEQNLNHDAMYWYRQDPGQGLRLIYYSQIVNDFQKGDIAEGYSVSREKKESFPLTVTSAQKNPTAFYLCASLPGQGAWGQPQHFGDGTRLSIL.